This TCR beta chain was identified during a study of human T cells and chemical hapten exposure. Study in general: Subjects had 2% DPC placed on about 2 cm by about 2 cm of upper inner arm skin for sensitization.

TCRdb ran MiXCR on the RACE reads and lists one entry per CDR3 protein. This table holds about 120,000 distinct CDR3 sequences, roughly an eighth found once. Notes on the study in general: The immune response of these alopecia patients might not match healthy individuals'.

This clonotype was seen many times. Its antigen is still unknown. Germline V gene lookup returns CDR1 SGHTA and CDR2 FQGNSA. J was trimmed by 4 bases and V by 5 bases; bases with no gene match: 6. The CDR3 is 15 residues long. The time point here: patch test 1, 2 weeks after DPC sensitization. Regarding treatment: therapeutic diphenylcyclopropenone sensitization with weekly scalp DPC. Patch tests were applied only after blood draws. The TCR comes from a woman aged 45 to 65 with alopecia areata. Some clones in this sample may be carry-over from other donors' samples. The sequenced sample was whole blood, obtained in connection with sensitization to the hapten diphenylcyclopropenone (DPC). The rearrangement joins TRBV7-2 to TRBJ2-1; 9 bases fit TRBD2. Here the CDR3 reads CASSQGTSTYNEQFF. CDR3 DNA: TGTGCCAGCAGCCAAGGGACTAGCACATACAATGAGCAGTTCTTC.